This T cell receptor (beta chain) was sequenced during a study of shared clonotypes between healthy human individuals. Positive CCR7 selection of CD45RO-negative cells yielded the naive CD8 cells, and terminally differentiated effector memory CD45RA+ cells were excluded. TCRdb's table, derived via immunoSEQ multiplex PCR, lists solely in-frame clones and lacks some. The repertoire consists of roughly 550,000 clones, with around 95% occurring once and the leading ten covering approximately 0.1%. About this clone itself: The antigen is unknown.

Study-wide results and limits: Sharing across several donors was seen in around 5.1% of naive CD4 clonotypes.

The CDR3 consists of 18 residues. V was clipped by 0 bases and J by 3 bases; unmatched bases: 9. Germline V gene sequence: CDR1 SNHLY, CDR2 FYNNEI. The sample consisted of naive CD8+ T cells sorted from blood. This TCR came from a woman younger than 45 in good health. The chain links TRBV2 to TRBJ2-2, with 8 bases fitting TRBD2. The CDR3 loop reads CASSEALREAGDTGELFF. The CDR3, as DNA: TGTGCCAGCAGTGAAGCGCTTCGGGAAGCGGGAGACACCGGGGAGCTGTTTTTT. The full variable domain, in which reference TRBV2 and TRBJ2-2 provide the parts outside the CDR3, is EPEVTQTPSHQVTQMGQEVILRCVPISNHLYFYWYRQILGQKVEFLVSFYNNEISEKSEIFDDQFSVERPDGSNFTLKIRSTKLEDSAMYFCASSEALREAGDTGELFFGEGSRLTVL.